This entry lists 2 T cell receptor beta chains sequenced from one sample in a study of molecular identifiers for immune sequencing clone quantification. TCRdb re-derived calls from the PCR reads in MiXCR, one entry per CDR3 protein. Here the sample spans 65,000 or so distinct CDR3 sequences, about 18% being singletons. Specimen: naive CD8+ T cells from blood, with Jurkat cell RNA spiked in. The subset is: FACS-sorted CD8+CD4-CCR7+CD45RA+ naive T cells. These receptors were obtained from a human donor in good health. Some libraries in this study had Jurkat cell RNA spiked in.

This clonotype was counted many times. The chain combines TRBV9 with TRBJ1-4, with D unresolved. Germline V lookup: CDR1 SGDLS, CDR2 YYNGEE. This CDR3 comprises 13 residues. The V and J ends lost 4 bases and 6 bases respectively, with 10 bases between them. The CDR3 DNA reads TGTGCCAGCAGCCGCGGGATGGATGAAAAACTGTTTTTT. The encoded protein is CASSRGMDEKLFF.

This clonotype was found many times. J is TRBJ2-7 and V is TRBV20-1; 9 bases match TRBD1. The junction had 6 bases not matched to a gene; V was cut back by 5 bases and J by 1 base. CDR1 is DFQATT, CDR2 SNEGSKA, per germline (reference sequence). The CDR3 length is 14 residues. The CDR3 sequence: CSAPGTGTSYEQYF. Here the CDR3 DNA reads TGCAGTGCTCCCGGGACAGGGACGTCCTACGAGCAGTACTTC.